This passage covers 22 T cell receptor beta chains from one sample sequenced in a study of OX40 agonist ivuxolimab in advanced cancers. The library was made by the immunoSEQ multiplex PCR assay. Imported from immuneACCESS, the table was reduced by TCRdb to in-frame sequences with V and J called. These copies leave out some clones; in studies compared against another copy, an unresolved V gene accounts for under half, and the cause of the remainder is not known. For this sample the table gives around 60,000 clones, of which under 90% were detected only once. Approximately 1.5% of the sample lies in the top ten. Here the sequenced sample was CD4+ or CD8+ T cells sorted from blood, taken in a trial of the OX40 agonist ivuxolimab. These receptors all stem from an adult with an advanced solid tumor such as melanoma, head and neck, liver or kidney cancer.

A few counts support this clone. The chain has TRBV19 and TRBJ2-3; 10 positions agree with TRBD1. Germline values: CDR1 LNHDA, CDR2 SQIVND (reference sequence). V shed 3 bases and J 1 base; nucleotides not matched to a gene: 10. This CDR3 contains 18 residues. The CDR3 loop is CASSIVAYGTGGTDTQYF. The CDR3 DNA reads TGTGCCAGTAGTATCGTGGCGTATGGGACAGGGGGCACAGATACGCAGTATTTT.

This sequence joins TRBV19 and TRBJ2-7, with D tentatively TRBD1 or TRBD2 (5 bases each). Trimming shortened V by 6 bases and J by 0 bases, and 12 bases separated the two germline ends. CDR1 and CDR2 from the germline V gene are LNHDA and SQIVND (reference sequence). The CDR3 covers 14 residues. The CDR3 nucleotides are TGTGCCAGTAGAACCGGGGCCGGCTCCTACGAGCAGTACTTC. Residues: CASRTGAGSYEQYF.

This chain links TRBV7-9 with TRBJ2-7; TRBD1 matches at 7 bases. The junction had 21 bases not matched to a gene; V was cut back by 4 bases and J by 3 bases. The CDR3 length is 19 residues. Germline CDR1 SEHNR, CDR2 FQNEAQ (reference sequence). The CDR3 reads CASSSRQGRHSRGFYEQYF. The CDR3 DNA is TGTGCCAGCAGCTCGAGACAGGGCAGGCATTCACGGGGATTCTACGAGCAGTACTTC.

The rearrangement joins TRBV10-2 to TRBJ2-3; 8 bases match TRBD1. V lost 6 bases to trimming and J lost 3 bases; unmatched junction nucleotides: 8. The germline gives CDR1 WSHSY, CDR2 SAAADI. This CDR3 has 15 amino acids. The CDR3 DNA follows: TGCGCCAGCAGGGGACAGGCGGGAATAACAGATACGCAGTATTTT. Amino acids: CASRGQAGITDTQYF.

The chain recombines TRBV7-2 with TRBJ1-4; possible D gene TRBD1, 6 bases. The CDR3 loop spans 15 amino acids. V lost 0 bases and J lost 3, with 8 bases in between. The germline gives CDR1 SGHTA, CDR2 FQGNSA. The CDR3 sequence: CASSLARTANEKLFF. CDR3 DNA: TGTGCCAGCAGCTTAGCCCGGACAGCTAATGAAAAACTGTTTTTT.

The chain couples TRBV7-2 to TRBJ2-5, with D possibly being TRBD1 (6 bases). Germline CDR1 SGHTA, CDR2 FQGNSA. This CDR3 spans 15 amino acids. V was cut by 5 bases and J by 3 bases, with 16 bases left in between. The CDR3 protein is CASSPTGQPKETQYF. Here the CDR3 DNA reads TGTGCCAGCAGCCCCACCGGACAGCCAAAAGAGACCCAGTACTTC.

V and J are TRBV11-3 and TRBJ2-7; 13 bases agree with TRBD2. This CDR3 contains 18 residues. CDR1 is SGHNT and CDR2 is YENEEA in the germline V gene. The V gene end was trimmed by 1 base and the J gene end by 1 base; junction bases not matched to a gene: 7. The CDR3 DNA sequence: TGTGCCAGCAGCTTAGTTCTCGGGACTAGCGGGGCTTCCTACGAGCAGTACTTC. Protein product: CASSLVLGTSGASYEQYF.

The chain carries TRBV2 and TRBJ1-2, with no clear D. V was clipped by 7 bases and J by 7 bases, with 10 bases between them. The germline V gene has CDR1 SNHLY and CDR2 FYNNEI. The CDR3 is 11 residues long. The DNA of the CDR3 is TGTGCCAGCAAGAGAACCACTGGCTACACCTTC. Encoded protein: CASKRTTGYTF.

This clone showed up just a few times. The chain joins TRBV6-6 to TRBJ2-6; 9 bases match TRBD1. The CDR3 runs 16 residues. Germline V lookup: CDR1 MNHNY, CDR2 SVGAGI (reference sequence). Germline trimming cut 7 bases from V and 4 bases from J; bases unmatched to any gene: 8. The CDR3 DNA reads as TGTGCCAGCATCGGACAGGGGCAAGAAGGGGCCAACGTCCTGACTTTC. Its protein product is CASIGQGQEGANVLTF.

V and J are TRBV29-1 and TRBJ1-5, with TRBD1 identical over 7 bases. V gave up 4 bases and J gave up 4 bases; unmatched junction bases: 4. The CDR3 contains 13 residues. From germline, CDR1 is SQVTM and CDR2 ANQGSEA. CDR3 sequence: CSVGDSLNQPQHF. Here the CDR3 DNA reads TGCAGCGTTGGGGACAGCCTTAATCAGCCCCAGCATTTT.

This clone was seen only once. The CDR3 DNA is TGTGCCCGACGGGACAGGTTCCCTCGGGGGACCGGGGAGCTGTTTTTT. It codes for CARRDRFPRGTGELFF. The chain uses TRBV30 and TRBJ2-2; 8 bases are a match to TRBD1. Germline-derived CDR1 and CDR2 are GTSNPN and SVGIG (reference sequence). This CDR3 is 16 amino acids long. J was trimmed by 5 bases and V by 8 bases; bases with no gene match: 16. Full variable domain (remainder filled in from reference TRBV30 and TRBJ2-2): SQTIHQWPATLVQPVGSPLSLECTVEGTSNPNLYWYRQAAGRGLQLLFYSVGIGQISSEVPQNLSASRPQDRQFILSSKKLLLSDSGFYLCARRDRFPRGTGELFFGEGSRLTVL.

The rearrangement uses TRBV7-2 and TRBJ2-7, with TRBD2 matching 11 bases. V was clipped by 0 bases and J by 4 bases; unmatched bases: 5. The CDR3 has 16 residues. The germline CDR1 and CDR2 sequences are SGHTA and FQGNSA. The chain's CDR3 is CASSLALASGGYEQYF. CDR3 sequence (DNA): TGTGCCAGCAGCTTAGCCCTGGCTAGCGGGGGGTACGAGCAGTACTTC.

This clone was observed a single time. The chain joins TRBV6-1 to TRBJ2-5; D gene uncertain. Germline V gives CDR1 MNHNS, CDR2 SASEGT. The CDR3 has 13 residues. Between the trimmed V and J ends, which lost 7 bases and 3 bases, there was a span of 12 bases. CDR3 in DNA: TGTGCCAGCATTGGGCGTTGGGAAGAGACCCAGTACTTC. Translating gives CASIGRWEETQYF.

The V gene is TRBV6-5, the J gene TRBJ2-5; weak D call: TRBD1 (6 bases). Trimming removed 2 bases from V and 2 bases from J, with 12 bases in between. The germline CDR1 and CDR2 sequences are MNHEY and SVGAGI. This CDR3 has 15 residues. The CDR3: CASSYATGGQETQYF. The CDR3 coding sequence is TGTGCCAGCAGTTACGCGACAGGCGGGCAAGAGACCCAGTACTTC.

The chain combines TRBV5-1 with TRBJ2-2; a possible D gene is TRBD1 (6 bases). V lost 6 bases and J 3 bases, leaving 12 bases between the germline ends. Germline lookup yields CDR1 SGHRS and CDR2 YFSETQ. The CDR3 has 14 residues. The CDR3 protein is CASTRQEHTGELFF. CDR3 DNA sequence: TGCGCCAGCACAAGACAGGAGCACACCGGGGAGCTGTTTTTT.

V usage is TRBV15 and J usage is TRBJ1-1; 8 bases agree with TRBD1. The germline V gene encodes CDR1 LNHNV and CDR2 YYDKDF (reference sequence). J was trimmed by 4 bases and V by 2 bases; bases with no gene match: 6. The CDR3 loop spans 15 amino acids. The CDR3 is CATSRLQGVGTEAFF. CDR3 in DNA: TGTGCCACCAGCAGACTACAGGGGGTGGGCACTGAAGCTTTCTTT.

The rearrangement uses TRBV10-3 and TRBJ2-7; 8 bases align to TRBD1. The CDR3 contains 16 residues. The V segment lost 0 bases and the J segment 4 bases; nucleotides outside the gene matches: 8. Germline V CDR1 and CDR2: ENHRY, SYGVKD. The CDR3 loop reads CAISESVGQGAYEQYF. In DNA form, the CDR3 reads TGTGCCATCAGTGAGTCGGTCGGACAGGGCGCGTACGAGCAGTACTTC.

CDR3 nucleotides: TGCGCCAGCAGCTCCCGGGACACCAATTCACCCCTCCACTTT. Amino acids: CASSSRDTNSPLHF. The chain carries TRBV5-1 and TRBJ1-6; D is perhaps TRBD1 (6 bases). The CDR3 is 14 residues long. The germline V and J ends were trimmed by 3 bases and 7 bases, with 11 bases remaining between them. From germline, CDR1 is SGHRS and CDR2 YFSETQ.

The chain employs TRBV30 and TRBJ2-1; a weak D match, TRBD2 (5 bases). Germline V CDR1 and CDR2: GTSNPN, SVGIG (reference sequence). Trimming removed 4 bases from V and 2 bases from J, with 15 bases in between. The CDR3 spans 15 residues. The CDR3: CAWTLRAGAYNEQFF. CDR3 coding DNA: TGTGCCTGGACCCTACGGGCCGGGGCCTACAATGAGCAGTTCTTC.

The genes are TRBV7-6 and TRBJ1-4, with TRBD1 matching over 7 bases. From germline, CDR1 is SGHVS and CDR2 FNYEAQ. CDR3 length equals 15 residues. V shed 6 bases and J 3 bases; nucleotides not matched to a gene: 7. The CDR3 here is CASRGQGGSNEKLFF. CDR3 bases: TGTGCCAGCAGAGGTCAGGGGGGCTCTAATGAAAAACTGTTTTTT.

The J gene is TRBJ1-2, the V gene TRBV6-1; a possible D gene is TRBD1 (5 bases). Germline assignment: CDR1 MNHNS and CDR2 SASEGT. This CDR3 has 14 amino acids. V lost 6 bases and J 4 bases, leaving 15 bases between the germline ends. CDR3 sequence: CASRTGTSLYGYTF. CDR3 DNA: TGTGCCAGCAGGACCGGGACTTCCCTCTATGGCTACACCTTC.

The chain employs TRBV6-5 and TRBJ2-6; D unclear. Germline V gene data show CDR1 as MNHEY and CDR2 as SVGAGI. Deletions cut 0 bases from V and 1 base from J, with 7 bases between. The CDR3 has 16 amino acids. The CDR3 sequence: CASSYSAISGANVLTF. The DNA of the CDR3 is TGTGCCAGCAGTTACTCTGCTATTTCTGGGGCCAACGTCCTGACTTTC.